A selection of T cell receptor beta chains follows, all from one sample in a study of cytomegalovirus exposure and HLA in healthy donors. The assay was immunoSEQ multiplex PCR, and TCRdb's table has in-frame clones only and misses some. Among about 130,000 clones listed, approximately 86% were seen once. The sequenced sample was PBMCs. These receptor sequences come from a boy younger than 18 in good health and CMV-seronegative. The CDR3 runs from the conserved cysteine through the conserved F or W. The D gene is left open where the match is weak. Clone size is stated in some rows and not others, as once, few, many or a class when expanded.

d_call: TRBD1; clone_size: -; j_call: TRBJ1-6; cdr3_length: 15; v_call: TRBV2; cdr3_aa: CASRLGTGPNSPLHF; cdr3_nt: TGTGCCAGCAGACTCGGGACAGGGCCGAATTCACCCCTCCACTTT
d_call: -; clone_size: -; j_call: TRBJ2-7; cdr3_length: 14; v_call: TRBV11-3; cdr3_aa: CASGRTTNSHEQYF; cdr3_nt: TGTGCCAGCGGACGGACTACTAATTCCCACGAGCAGTACTTC
d_call: TRBD2; clone_size: -; j_call: TRBJ2-3; cdr3_length: 18; v_call: TRBV7-9; cdr3_aa: CASSLAKGGRGGIDTQYF; cdr3_nt: TGTGCCAGCAGCTTAGCTAAGGGAGGGCGCGGCGGGATAGATACGCAGTATTTT
d_call: -; clone_size: -; j_call: TRBJ2-2; cdr3_length: 12; v_call: TRBV9; cdr3_aa: CASSVRPGELFF; cdr3_nt: TGTGCCAGCAGCGTGAGGCCCGGGGAGCTGTTTTTT
d_call: -; clone_size: -; j_call: TRBJ2-3; cdr3_length: 15; v_call: TRBV25-1; cdr3_aa: CASSEGGVGTDTQYF; cdr3_nt: TGTGCCAGCAGTGAAGGAGGGGTCGGGACAGATACGCAGTATTTT
d_call: TRBD1; clone_size: -; j_call: TRBJ1-3; cdr3_length: 16; v_call: TRBV5-1; cdr3_aa: CASSTGTGDSGNTIYF; cdr3_nt: TGCGCCAGCAGCACCGGGACAGGGGACTCTGGAAACACCATATATTTT
d_call: -; clone_size: -; j_call: TRBJ1-2; cdr3_length: 11; v_call: TRBV9; cdr3_aa: CASSAGAGYTF; cdr3_nt: TGTGCCAGCAGCGCAGGGGCTGGCTACACCTTC
d_call: -; clone_size: -; j_call: TRBJ2-1; cdr3_length: 13; v_call: TRBV6-5; cdr3_aa: CATGRTAYNEQFF; cdr3_nt: TGTGCCACCGGGCGGACAGCCTACAATGAGCAGTTCTTC
d_call: TRBD2; clone_size: -; j_call: TRBJ2-3; cdr3_length: 16; v_call: TRBV18; cdr3_aa: CASSYKSGSTTDTQYF; cdr3_nt: TGTGCCAGCTCATATAAAAGCGGGAGTACGACAGATACGCAGTATTTT
d_call: -; clone_size: few; j_call: TRBJ1-1; cdr3_length: 15; v_call: TRBV5-1; cdr3_aa: CASSLVFRVNTEAFF; cdr3_nt: TGCGCCAGCAGCTTGGTTTTTCGGGTGAACACTGAAGCTTTCTTT
d_call: TRBD1; clone_size: -; j_call: TRBJ2-5; cdr3_length: 14; v_call: TRBV29-1; cdr3_aa: CSVVGWGQQETQYF; cdr3_nt: TGCAGCGTTGTTGGGTGGGGACAGCAAGAGACCCAGTACTTC
d_call: -; clone_size: -; j_call: TRBJ2-1; cdr3_length: 17; v_call: TRBV12-5; cdr3_aa: CASGLTLGGRWDNEQFF; cdr3_nt: TGTGCTAGTGGTTTGACCCTGGGTGGGAGGTGGGACAATGAGCAGTTCTTC
d_call: TRBD1; clone_size: -; j_call: TRBJ1-2; cdr3_length: 14; v_call: TRBV5-1; cdr3_aa: CASSLGQGQGGYTF; cdr3_nt: TGCGCCAGCAGCTTGGGACAGGGGCAAGGTGGCTACACCTTC
d_call: -; clone_size: -; j_call: TRBJ1-2; cdr3_length: 15; v_call: TRBV6-5; cdr3_aa: CASSFFANGEDGYTF; cdr3_nt: TGTGCCAGCAGTTTCTTCGCGAACGGTGAAGATGGCTACACCTTC
d_call: TRBD2; clone_size: -; j_call: TRBJ2-2; cdr3_length: 16; v_call: TRBV13; cdr3_aa: CASSEILAGLTGELFF; cdr3_nt: TGTGCCAGCAGCGAAATACTAGCGGGGTTAACCGGGGAGCTGTTTTTT
d_call: -; clone_size: -; j_call: TRBJ2-7; cdr3_length: 16; v_call: TRBV4-1; cdr3_aa: CASRPTGGGSSYEQYF; cdr3_nt: TGCGCCAGCAGACCTACAGGGGGGGGGTCCTCCTACGAGCAGTACTTC
d_call: -; clone_size: -; j_call: TRBJ2-7; cdr3_length: 13; v_call: TRBV4-1; cdr3_aa: CASSQESAGEQYF; cdr3_nt: TGCGCCAGCAGCCAAGAGTCTGCGGGCGAGCAGTACTTC
d_call: -; clone_size: -; j_call: TRBJ1-5; cdr3_length: 15; v_call: TRBV7-2; cdr3_aa: CASSLGSTVNQPQHF; cdr3_nt: TGTGCCAGCAGCTTAGGTTCAACAGTCAATCAGCCCCAGCATTTT
d_call: TRBD2; clone_size: -; j_call: TRBJ2-7; cdr3_length: 14; v_call: TRBV30; cdr3_aa: CAGTSGLSSYEQYF; cdr3_nt: TGTGCGGGGACTAGCGGCTTGAGCTCCTACGAGCAGTACTTC
d_call: TRBD2; clone_size: -; j_call: TRBJ2-5; cdr3_length: 17; v_call: TRBV4-1; cdr3_aa: CASSQDPSGGARETQYF; cdr3_nt: TGCGCCAGCAGCCAAGATCCCAGCGGGGGGGCCAGAGAGACCCAGTACTTC
d_call: TRBD2; clone_size: once; j_call: TRBJ2-7; cdr3_length: 15; v_call: TRBV5-1; cdr3_aa: CASSLVLAGGYEQYF; cdr3_nt: TGCGCCAGCAGCTTGGTCCTAGCGGGAGGGTACGAGCAGTACTTC
d_call: -; clone_size: -; j_call: TRBJ1-5; cdr3_length: 13; v_call: TRBV7-9; cdr3_aa: CASSLNRDQPQHF; cdr3_nt: TGTGCCAGCAGCTTAAACAGGGATCAGCCCCAGCATTTT
d_call: -; clone_size: -; j_call: TRBJ1-2; cdr3_length: 15; v_call: TRBV4-3; cdr3_aa: CASSQDPRDFYGYTF; cdr3_nt: TGCGCCAGCAGCCAAGATCCGAGGGACTTCTATGGCTACACCTTC
d_call: TRBD2; clone_size: few; j_call: TRBJ2-3; cdr3_length: 16; v_call: TRBV4-3; cdr3_aa: CASSQVFAGEIDTQYF; cdr3_nt: TGCGCCAGCAGCCAAGTCTTCGCGGGGGAGATAGATACGCAGTATTTT
d_call: -; clone_size: few; j_call: TRBJ1-2; cdr3_length: 14; v_call: TRBV5-1; cdr3_aa: CASRQGIANYGYTF; cdr3_nt: TGCGCCAGCAGGCAGGGCATAGCTAACTATGGCTACACCTTC
d_call: -; clone_size: -; j_call: TRBJ1-4; cdr3_length: 14; v_call: TRBV19; cdr3_aa: CASSIVHLREKLFF; cdr3_nt: TGTGCCAGTAGTATAGTACACCTGAGGGAAAAACTGTTTTTT
d_call: TRBD1; clone_size: -; j_call: TRBJ1-5; cdr3_length: 16; v_call: TRBV7-2; cdr3_aa: CASSYGTGAGNQPQHF; cdr3_nt: TGTGCCAGCAGCTATGGGACAGGAGCGGGCAATCAGCCCCAGCATTTT
d_call: -; clone_size: -; j_call: TRBJ1-5; cdr3_length: 14; v_call: TRBV5-4; cdr3_aa: CASSLDQGHQPQHF; cdr3_nt: TGTGCCAGCAGCTTGGATCAGGGCCATCAGCCCCAGCATTTT
d_call: -; clone_size: -; j_call: TRBJ1-4; cdr3_length: 15; v_call: TRBV5-8; cdr3_aa: CASSLPVATNEKLFF; cdr3_nt: TGTGCCAGCAGTCTCCCAGTTGCAACTAATGAAAAACTGTTTTTT